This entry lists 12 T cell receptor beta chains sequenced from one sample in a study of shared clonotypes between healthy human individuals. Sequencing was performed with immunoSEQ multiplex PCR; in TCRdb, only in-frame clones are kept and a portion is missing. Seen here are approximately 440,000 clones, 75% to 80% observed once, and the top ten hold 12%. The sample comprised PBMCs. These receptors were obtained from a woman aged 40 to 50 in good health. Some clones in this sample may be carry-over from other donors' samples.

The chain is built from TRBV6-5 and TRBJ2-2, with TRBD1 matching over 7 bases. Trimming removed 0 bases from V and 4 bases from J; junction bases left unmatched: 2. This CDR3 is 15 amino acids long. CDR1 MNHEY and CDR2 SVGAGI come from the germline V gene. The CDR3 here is CASSYSTGATGELFF. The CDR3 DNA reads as TGTGCCAGCAGTTACTCTACAGGGGCCACCGGGGAGCTGTTTTTT.

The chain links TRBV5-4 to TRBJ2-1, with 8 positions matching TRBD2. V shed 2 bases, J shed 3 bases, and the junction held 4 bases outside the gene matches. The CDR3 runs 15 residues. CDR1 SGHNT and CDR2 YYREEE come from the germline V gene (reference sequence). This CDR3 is CASSFRSGGYNEQFF. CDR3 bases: TGTGCCAGCAGCTTTCGGAGCGGGGGCTACAATGAGCAGTTCTTC.

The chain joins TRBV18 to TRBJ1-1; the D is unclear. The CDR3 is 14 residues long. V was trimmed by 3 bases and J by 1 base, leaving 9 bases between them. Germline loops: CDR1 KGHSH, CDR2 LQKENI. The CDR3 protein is CASSPTDGNTEAFF. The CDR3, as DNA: TGTGCCAGCTCACCCACCGACGGGAACACTGAAGCTTTCTTT.

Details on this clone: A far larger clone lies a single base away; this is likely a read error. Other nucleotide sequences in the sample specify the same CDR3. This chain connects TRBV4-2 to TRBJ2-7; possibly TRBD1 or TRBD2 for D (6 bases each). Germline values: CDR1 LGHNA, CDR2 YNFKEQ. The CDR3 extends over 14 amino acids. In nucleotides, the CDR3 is TGTGCCAGCAGCGGTCTCGGGGGCTCCTACGAACAGTACTTC. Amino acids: CASSGLGGSYEQYF.

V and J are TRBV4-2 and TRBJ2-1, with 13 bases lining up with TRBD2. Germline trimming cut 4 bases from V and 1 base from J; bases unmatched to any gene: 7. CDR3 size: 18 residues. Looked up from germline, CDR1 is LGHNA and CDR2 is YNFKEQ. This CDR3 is CASSRLGTSGMSYNEQFF. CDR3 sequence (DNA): TGTGCCAGCAGCCGATTGGGGACTAGCGGGATGTCCTACAATGAGCAGTTCTTC.

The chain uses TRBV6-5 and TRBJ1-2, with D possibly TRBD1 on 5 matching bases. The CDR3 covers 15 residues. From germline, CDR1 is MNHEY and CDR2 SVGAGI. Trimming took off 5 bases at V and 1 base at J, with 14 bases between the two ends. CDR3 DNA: TGTGCCAGCAGTATACGTCAGGGACTTAACTATGGCTACACCTTC. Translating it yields CASSIRQGLNYGYTF.

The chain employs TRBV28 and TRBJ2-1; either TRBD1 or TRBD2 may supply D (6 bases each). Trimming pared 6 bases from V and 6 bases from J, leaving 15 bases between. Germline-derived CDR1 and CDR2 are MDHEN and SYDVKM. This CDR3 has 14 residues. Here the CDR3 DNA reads TGTGCCAGCAGCCCCGTCGGGGGCATCAATGAGCAGTTCTTC. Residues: CASSPVGGINEQFF. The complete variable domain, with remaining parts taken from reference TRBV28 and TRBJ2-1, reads DVKVTQSSRYLVKRTGEKVFLECVQDMDHENMFWYRQDPGLGLRLIYFSYDVKMKEKGDIPEGYSVSREKKERFSLILESASTNQTSMYLCASSPVGGINEQFFGPGTRLTVL.

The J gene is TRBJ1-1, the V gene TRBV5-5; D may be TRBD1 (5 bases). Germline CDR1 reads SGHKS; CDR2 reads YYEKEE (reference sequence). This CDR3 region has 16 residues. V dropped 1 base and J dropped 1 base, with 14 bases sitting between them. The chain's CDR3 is CASSLFGGRWNTEAFF. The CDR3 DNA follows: TGTGCCAGCAGCTTGTTTGGGGGTAGATGGAACACTGAAGCTTTCTTT. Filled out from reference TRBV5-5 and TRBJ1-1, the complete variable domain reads DAGVTQSPTHLIKTRGQQVTLRCSPISGHKSVSWYQQVLGQGPQFIFQYYEKEERGRGNFPDRFSARQFPNYSSELNVNALLLGDSALYLCASSLFGGRWNTEAFFGQGTRLTVV.

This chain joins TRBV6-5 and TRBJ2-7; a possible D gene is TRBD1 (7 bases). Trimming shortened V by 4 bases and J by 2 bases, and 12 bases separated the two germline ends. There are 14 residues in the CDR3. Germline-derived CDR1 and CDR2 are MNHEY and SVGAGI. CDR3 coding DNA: TGTGCCAGCAGTTCGCGCGGGACAGCCTACGAGCAGTACTTC. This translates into CASSSRGTAYEQYF.

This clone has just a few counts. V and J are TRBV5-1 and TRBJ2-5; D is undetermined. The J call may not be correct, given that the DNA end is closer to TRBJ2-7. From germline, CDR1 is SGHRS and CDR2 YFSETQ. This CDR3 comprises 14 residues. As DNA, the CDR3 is TGCGCCAGCAGCTCCCCCGTTGGGCCCTACGAGCAGTACTTC. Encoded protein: CASSSPVGPYEQYF.

CDR3 DNA sequence: TGTGCCAGCAGTTTGGGACCAGTTAACACCGGGGAGCTGTTTTTT. It is translated as CASSLGPVNTGELFF. This chain uses TRBV6-6 with TRBJ2-2; D may match TRBD1 or TRBD2 (5 bases each). V dropped 4 bases and J dropped 2 bases, with 11 bases sitting between them. Germline CDR1 MNHNY, CDR2 SVGAGI (reference sequence). The CDR3 sequence is 15 residues long.

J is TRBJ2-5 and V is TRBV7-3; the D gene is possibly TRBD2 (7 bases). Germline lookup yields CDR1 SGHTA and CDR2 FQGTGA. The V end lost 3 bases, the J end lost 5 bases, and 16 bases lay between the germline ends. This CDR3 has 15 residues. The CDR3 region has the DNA TGTGCCAGCAGCTTCCAAGGGGGGGCCTTGGAGACCCAGTACTTC. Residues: CASSFQGGALETQYF.